This is a list of T cell receptor beta chains from one sample in a study of T cell responses to AZD1222 COVID-19 vaccine. The method was immunoSEQ multiplex PCR; TCRdb's version includes in-frame clones alone and lacks a portion of them. The sample consists of 150,000 or so clones, 80% to 95% of them appearing once. This sample comprised peripheral blood, obtained 28 days after the second AZD1222 dose. Receptors were obtained from an adult who received the AZD1222 COVID-19 vaccine. Each CDR3 is given with its conserved first and last residue. The D gene is left open where the match is weak. Rows give clone size only sometimes, using once, few, many, or a class for an expanded clone.

TGTGCCAGCAGTTACTCGAGTAGGCAGTTCTTC CASSYSSRQFF once TRBJ2-1 - TRBV6-5
TGTGCCAGCAGTCTTCAGAAGCCGCCCCAGCATTTT CASSLQKPPQHF - TRBJ1-5 - TRBV12-3/TRBV12-4
TGTGCCATCAGTGATCCGGGACAGGGGGCCACAGATACGCAGTATTTT CAISDPGQGATDTQYF - TRBJ2-3 TRBD1 TRBV10-3
TGTGCCAGCAGCCAGCACGGGGGTGCGCAGCCCCAGCATTTT CASSQHGGAQPQHF - TRBJ1-5 - TRBV3-1/TRBV3-2
TGTGCCAGCAGCCAAGATGGACAAAAGGAGACCCAGTACTTC CASSQDGQKETQYF - TRBJ2-5 - TRBV4-2
TGTGCCAGCAGTACCCAAGCCGGGACAGGGTTGGATACGCAGTATTTT CASSTQAGTGLDTQYF - TRBJ2-3 TRBD1 TRBV5-4
TGTGCCACCAGCAGAGATCCCGCCACGCTGGGAAACACCATATATTTT CATSRDPATLGNTIYF - TRBJ1-3 - TRBV15
TGTGCCAGCAGAACGACTAGCGGGAGTTCCCATGAGCAGTTCTTC CASRTTSGSSHEQFF - TRBJ2-1 TRBD2 TRBV7-8
TGTGCCAGCAGTTTGAATGAGCAGTTCTTC CASSLNEQFF - TRBJ2-1 - TRBV2
TGTGCCAGCAGAAGCCGGGACAGGGGGCCAAGTTATAATTCACCCCTCCACTTT CASRSRDRGPSYNSPLHF - TRBJ1-6 TRBD1 TRBV3-1/TRBV3-2
TGTGCCAGCAGCAAGGGACTAGCGGGAGGTACCGGGGAGCTGTTTTTT CASSKGLAGGTGELFF - TRBJ2-2 TRBD2 TRBV7-2
TGTGCCAGAAGCTTGGCAGGGGTCCTTCGCTCTGGAAACACCATATATTTT CARSLAGVLRSGNTIYF - TRBJ1-3 - TRBV7-5
TGTGCCAGCTCCAATCCGGGGCAGGTGGAGGAGCTGTTTTTT CASSNPGQVEELFF - TRBJ2-2 - TRBV3-1/TRBV3-2